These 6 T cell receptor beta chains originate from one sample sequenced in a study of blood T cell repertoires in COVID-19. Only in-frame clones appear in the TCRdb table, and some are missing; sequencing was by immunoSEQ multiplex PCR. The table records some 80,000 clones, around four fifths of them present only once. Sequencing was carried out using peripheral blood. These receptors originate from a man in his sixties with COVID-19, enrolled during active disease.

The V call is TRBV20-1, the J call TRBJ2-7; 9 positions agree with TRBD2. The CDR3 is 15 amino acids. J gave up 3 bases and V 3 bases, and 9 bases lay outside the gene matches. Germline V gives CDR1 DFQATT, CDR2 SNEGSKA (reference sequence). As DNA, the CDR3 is TGCAGTGCTAGTTTTCCGGCTAGCGGGGACTACGAGCAGTACTTC. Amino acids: CSASFPASGDYEQYF.

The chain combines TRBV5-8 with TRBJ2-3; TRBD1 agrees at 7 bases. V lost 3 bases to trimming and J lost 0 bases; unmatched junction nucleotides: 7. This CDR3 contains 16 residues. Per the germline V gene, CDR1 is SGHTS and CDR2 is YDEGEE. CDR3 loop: CASSSGTAKSTDTQYF. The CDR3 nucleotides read TGTGCCAGCAGCTCCGGGACAGCTAAAAGCACAGATACGCAGTATTTT. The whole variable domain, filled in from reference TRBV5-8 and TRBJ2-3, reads EAGVTQSPTHLIKTRGQQATLRCSPISGHTSVYWYQQALGLGLQFLLWYDEGEERNRGNFPPRFSGRQFPNYSSELNVNALELEDSALYLCASSSGTAKSTDTQYFGPGTRLTVL.

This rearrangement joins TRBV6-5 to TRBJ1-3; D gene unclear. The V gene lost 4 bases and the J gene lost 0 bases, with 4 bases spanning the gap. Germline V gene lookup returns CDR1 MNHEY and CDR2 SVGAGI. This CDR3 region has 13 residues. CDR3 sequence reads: CASSSLSGNTIYF. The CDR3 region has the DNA TGTGCCAGCAGTTCCCTCTCTGGAAACACCATATATTTT.

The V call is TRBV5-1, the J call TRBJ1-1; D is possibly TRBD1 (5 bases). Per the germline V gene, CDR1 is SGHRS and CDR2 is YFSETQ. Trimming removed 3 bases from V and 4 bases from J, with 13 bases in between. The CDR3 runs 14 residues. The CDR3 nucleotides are TGCGCCAGCAGCTGGGCAGGGATTGGCACTGAAGCTTTCTTT. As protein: CASSWAGIGTEAFF.

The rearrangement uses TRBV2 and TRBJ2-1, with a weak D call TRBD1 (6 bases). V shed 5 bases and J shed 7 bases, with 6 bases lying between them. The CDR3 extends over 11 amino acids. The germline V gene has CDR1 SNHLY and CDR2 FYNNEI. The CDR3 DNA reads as TGTGCCAGCAGTACAGGGAATGAGCAGTTCTTC. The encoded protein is CASSTGNEQFF.

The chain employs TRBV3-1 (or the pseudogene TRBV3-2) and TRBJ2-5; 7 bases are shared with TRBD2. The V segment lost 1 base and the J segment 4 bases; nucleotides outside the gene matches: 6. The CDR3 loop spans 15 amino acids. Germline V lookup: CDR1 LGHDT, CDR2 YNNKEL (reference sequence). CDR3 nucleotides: TGTGCCAGCAGCCAAGGAACAATAGCGGGAGAGACCCAGTACTTC. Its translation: CASSQGTIAGETQYF.